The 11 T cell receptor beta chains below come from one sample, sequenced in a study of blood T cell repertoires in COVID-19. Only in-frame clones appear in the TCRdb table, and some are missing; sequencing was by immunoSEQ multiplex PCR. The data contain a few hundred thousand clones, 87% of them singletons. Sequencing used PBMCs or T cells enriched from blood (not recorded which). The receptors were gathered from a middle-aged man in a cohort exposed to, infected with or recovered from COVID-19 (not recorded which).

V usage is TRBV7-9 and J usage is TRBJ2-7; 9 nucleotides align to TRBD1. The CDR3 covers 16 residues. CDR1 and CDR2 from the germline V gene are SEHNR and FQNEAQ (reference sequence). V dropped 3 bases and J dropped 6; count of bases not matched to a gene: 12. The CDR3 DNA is TGTGCCAGCAGCTTTCTTACAGGGGGCCAAGCCTCCGAGCAGTACTTC. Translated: CASSFLTGGQASEQYF.

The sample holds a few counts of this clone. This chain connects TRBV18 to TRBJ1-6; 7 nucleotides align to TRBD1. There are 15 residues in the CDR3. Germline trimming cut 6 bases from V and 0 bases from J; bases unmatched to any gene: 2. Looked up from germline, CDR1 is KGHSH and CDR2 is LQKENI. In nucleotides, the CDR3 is TGTGCCAGCTCCGGACAGGACTCCTATAATTCACCCCTCCACTTT. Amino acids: CASSGQDSYNSPLHF.

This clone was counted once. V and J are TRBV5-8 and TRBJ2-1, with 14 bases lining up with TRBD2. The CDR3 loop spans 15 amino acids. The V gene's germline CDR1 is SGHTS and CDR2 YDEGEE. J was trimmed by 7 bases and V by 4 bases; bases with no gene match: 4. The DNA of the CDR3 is TGTGCCAGCAGCGTCGGGACTAGCGGGAGAAATGAGCAGTTCTTC. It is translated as CASSVGTSGRNEQFF.

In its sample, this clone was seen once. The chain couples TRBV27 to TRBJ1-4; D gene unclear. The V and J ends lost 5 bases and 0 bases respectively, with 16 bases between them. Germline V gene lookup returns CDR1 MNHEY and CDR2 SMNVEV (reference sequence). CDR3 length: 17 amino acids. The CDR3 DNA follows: TGTGCCAGCAGTATTACAGCTGAATGGACAACTAATGAAAAACTGTTTTTT. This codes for CASSITAEWTTNEKLFF.

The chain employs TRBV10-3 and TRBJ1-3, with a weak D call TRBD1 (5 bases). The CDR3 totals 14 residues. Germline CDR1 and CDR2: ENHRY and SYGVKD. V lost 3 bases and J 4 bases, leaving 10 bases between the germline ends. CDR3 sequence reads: CAISDRAAGNTIYF. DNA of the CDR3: TGTGCCATCAGTGACAGGGCAGCAGGAAACACCATATATTTT.

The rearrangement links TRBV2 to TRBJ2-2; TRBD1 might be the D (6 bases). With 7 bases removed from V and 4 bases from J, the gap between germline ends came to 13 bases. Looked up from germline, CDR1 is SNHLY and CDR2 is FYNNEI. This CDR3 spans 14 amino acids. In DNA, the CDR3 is TGTGCCAGCAACAGGGAAAAGGGCACCGGGGAGCTGTTTTTT. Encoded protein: CASNREKGTGELFF.

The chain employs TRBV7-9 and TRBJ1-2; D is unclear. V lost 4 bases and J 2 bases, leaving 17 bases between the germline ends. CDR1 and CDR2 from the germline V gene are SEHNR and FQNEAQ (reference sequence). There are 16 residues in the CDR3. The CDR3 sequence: CASSSSGIAKNYGYTF. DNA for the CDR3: TGTGCCAGCAGCTCATCCGGTATAGCGAAAAACTATGGCTACACCTTC.

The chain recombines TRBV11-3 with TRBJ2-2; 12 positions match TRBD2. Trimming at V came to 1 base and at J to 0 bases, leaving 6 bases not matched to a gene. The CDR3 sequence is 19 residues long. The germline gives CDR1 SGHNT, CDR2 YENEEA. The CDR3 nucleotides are TGTGCCAGCAGCTTAGGTTACGGACTAGCGGGATCGAACACCGGGGAGCTGTTTTTT. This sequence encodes CASSLGYGLAGSNTGELFF.

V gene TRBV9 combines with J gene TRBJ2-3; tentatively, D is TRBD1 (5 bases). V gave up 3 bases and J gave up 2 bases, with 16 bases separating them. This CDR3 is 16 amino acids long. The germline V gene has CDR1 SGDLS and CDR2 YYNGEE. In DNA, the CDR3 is TGTGCCAGCAGCGGCTCAGGGTCAGGTTACACAGATACGCAGTATTTT. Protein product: CASSGSGSGYTDTQYF.

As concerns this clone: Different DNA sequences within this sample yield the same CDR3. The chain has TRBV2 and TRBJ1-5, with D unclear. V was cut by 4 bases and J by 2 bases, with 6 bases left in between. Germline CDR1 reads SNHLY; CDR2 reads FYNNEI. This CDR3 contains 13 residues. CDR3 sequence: CASSVGGNQPQHF. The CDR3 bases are TGTGCCAGCAGTGTGGGCGGCAATCAGCCCCAGCATTTT.

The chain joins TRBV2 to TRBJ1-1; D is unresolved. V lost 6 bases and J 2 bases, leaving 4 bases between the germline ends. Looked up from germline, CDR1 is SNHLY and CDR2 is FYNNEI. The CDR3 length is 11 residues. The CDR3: CASRYNTEAFF. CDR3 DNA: TGTGCCAGCAGATATAACACTGAAGCTTTCTTT.